The entry below describes one TCR beta chain. The sample holds other DNA sequences that translate to the same CDR3. Per the original methods: Using reference gene primer amplification, nucleated cell counts were estimated. This table comes from immunoSEQ multiplex PCR, and its TCRdb copy is limited to in-frame clones, with some not included. V and J calls and clone size are given by that table; D and trimming were obtained from the DNA. The table has 200,000 to 300,000 clones, 70% to 90% seen once. This CDR3 comprises 16 residues. J lost 7 bases, V lost 2 bases, and 6 bases had no gene match. CDR1 and CDR2 (germline): KGHSH, LQKENI. This record comes from a study of blood T cell repertoires in COVID-19. Study-level background: T cells, B-cell-depleted T cells, or PBMCs provided the cDNA or gDNA that served as material.

The clonotype was recovered from a woman aged 40 to 50 with acute or convalescent COVID-19. V gene TRBV18 combines with J gene TRBJ1-6; 9 bases map to TRBD1. The sample consisted of peripheral blood. The DNA for the CDR3 is TGTGCCAGCTCACCATACCCTGGACAGGGGAATTCACCCCTCCACTTT. Its protein is CASSPYPGQGNSPLHF. Variable domain in full (rest from reference TRBV18 and TRBJ1-6): NAGVMQNPRHLVRRRGQEARLRCSPMKGHSHVYWYRQLPEEGLKFMVYLQKENIIDESGMPKERFSAEFPKEGPSILRIQQVVRGDSAAYFCASSPYPGQGNSPLHFGNGTRLTVT.